Listed below are T cell receptor beta chains from one sample, sequenced in a study of regulatory T cells in long-lasting Graves disease. Each CDR3 protein is one row after TCRdb ran MiXCR on the multiplex PCR reads. The repertoire holds 300,000 to 500,000 distinct CDR3 sequences, with less than 25% as singletons. Sequenced material: peripheral blood mononuclear cells (PBMCs), taken when the disease was refractory, from a patient treated with antithyroid drugs. The receptors originated from a female donor with Graves disease. The conserved cysteine and the conserved F or W are not part of the CDR3 here. The order of the fields is clone size, V gene, J gene, CDR3 protein. Not every row has a clone size; where given, it reads once, few, many or a size class.

>-|TRBV11-2|TRBJ2-3
ASSLDQGPTDTQY
>-|TRBV12-3/TRBV12-4|TRBJ2-5
ASSSGRREAQY
>-|TRBV30|TRBJ1-2
AWSVVDGGDGYT
>-|TRBV9|TRBJ2-5
ASSVDGASETQY
>many|TRBV28|TRBJ1-6
ASRSYNSPLH
>-|TRBV6-1|TRBJ1-1
ASRGTDPNTEAF
>-|TRBV25-1|TRBJ2-2
ASSGVGQASGELF
>few|TRBV2|TRBJ2-2
ASSESLPTSHTGGLF
>-|TRBV12-3/TRBV12-4|TRBJ2-2
ASSLAGSGKFGELF
>-|TRBV29-1|TRBJ2-5
SGGGVQETQY
>many|TRBV28|TRBJ2-5
ASSATGTGYETQY
>few|TRBV20-1|TRBJ1-4
SAGDLEEKLF
>many|TRBV9|TRBJ2-5
ASSVRAVQETQY
>-|TRBV7-9|TRBJ2-1
ASSLGGAREQF
>many|TRBV6-5|TRBJ1-6
ASSYGGTRLH
>few|TRBV9|TRBJ1-2
ASSAHTLANYGYT
>-|TRBV14|TRBJ2-7
ASSRMTSGIYEQY
>many|TRBV18|TRBJ2-5
ASSPRSQGAQETQY
>-|TRBV6-1|TRBJ1-6
ASTKSGTGGSPLH
>few|TRBV18|TRBJ2-7
ASSPQGIYEQY
>-|TRBV2|TRBJ2-7
ASSEARTGASYEQY
>once|TRBV27|TRBJ2-7
ASSLGGTNEQY
>-|TRBV10-3|TRBJ1-5
AISVIENQPQH
>-|TRBV19|TRBJ2-2
ATPTGTGELF
>-|TRBV7-9|TRBJ1-1
ASSPPGQKNTEAF
>-|TRBV7-2|TRBJ2-3
ASSPGITADTQY
>-|TRBV10-3|TRBJ2-5
AISGRTDQETQY
>few|TRBV7-2|TRBJ2-3
ASTTSAGRGDTQY
>few|TRBV18|TRBJ1-2
ASSPQGEGLRYT
>few|TRBV19|TRBJ2-3
ASSQGHQADTQY
>many|TRBV29-1|TRBJ2-7
SASPMGSAYEQY
>few|TRBV7-9|TRBJ1-2
ASSQAGGSNYGYT
>few|TRBV10-3|TRBJ1-1
AHRAGGENTEAF
>many|TRBV2|TRBJ2-7
ASSGGDRSSYEQY
>many|TRBV28|TRBJ1-2
ASSKSRVGNYGYT
>-|TRBV5-6|TRBJ2-7
ASSFDMSYEQY
>many|TRBV6-1|TRBJ1-1
ASSERGSTEAF
>few|TRBV4-3|TRBJ2-7
ASSQGLIAGGSSYEQY
>few|TRBV20-1|TRBJ2-7
SAATLSPLLWEQY
>-|TRBV18|TRBJ2-3
ASSPVGHGSDTQY
>few|TRBV3-1|TRBJ2-1
ASSQDSQGLGYNEQF
>few|TRBV7-6|TRBJ1-1
ASSLNRVTEAF
>-|TRBV7-3|TRBJ2-2
ASSLGHGGNTGELF
>-|TRBV6-2/TRBV6-3|TRBJ1-2
ASTPGQGALGGYT